This T cell receptor (beta chain) was sequenced for a study of regulatory T cells in long-lasting Graves disease. This clonotype was detected many times. The target antigen is unknown. Arm-PCR of CDR3 regions and iRepertoire HTBI primers were used to build TCR beta libraries. TCRdb analysed the multiplex PCR reads with MiXCR anew, one entry per CDR3 protein. The sample records about 450,000 distinct CDR3 sequences, roughly 15% being singletons. The study, taken as a whole, reports: Persistent Graves' patients had lower TCR diversity than newly diagnosed ones. Among samples with persistent disease, TRBV28, TRBJ1-2 and TRBJ2-5 were favored.

CDR1 and CDR2 from the germline V gene are MDHEN and SYDVKM. The CDR3 is made up of 19 amino acids. V lost 4 bases and J 2 bases, leaving 24 bases between the germline ends. The time point was: newly diagnosed GD, antithyroid drugs for less than 3 months. PBMCs provided the RNA from which the TCR library was made. These same records also appear under a second study, on T cells in Graves' hyperthyroidism and ophthalmopathy. That paper adds: The model foresaw ophthalmopathy a median roughly 6.6 months prior to onset.

The receptor comes from a woman in her thirties with Graves disease. The source material was peripheral blood mononuclear cells (PBMCs), sampled at new diagnosis, from a patient treated with antithyroid drugs. The V and J genes are TRBV28 and TRBJ1-5; D might be TRBD1 (5 bases). CDR3 DNA: TGTGCCAGCAGTTACCCAGGACTATCTCGGGGGATGGGCAATCAGCCCCAGCATTTT. Its protein product is CASSYPGLSRGMGNQPQHF.